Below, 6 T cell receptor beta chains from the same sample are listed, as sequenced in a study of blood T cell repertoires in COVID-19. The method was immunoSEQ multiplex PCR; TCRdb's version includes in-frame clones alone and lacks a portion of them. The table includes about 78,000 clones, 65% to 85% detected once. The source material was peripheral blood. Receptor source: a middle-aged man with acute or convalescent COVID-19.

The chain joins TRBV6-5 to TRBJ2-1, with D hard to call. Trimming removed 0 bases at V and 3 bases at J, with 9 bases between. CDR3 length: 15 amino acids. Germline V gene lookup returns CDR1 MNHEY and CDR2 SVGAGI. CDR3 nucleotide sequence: TGTGCCAGCAGTTACTCGGTGATCGGCTACAATGAGCAGTTCTTC. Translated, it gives CASSYSVIGYNEQFF.

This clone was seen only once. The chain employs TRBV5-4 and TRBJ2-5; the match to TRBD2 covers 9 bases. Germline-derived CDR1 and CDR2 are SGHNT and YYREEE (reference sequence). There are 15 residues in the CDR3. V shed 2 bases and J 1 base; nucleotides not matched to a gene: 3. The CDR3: CASSFSGSLQETQYF. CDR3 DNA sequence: TGTGCCAGCAGCTTTAGCGGGAGTCTCCAAGAGACCCAGTACTTC.

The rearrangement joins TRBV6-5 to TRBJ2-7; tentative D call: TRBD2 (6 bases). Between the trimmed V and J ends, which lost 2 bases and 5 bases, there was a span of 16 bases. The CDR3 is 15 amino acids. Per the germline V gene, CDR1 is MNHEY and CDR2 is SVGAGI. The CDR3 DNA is TGTGCCAGCAGTTACGCGCGGGGAAAACGGAACGAGCAGTACTTC. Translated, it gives CASSYARGKRNEQYF.

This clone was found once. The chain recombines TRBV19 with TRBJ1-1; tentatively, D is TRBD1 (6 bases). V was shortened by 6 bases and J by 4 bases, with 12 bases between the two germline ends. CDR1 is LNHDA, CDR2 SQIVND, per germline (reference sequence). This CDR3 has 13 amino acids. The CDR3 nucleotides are TGTGCCAGTAGGGACAGTCCAGGCACTGAAGCTTTCTTT. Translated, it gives CASRDSPGTEAFF.

Here the CDR3 reads CASSVLAGAGEQYF. The CDR3 DNA reads TGTGCCAGCAGCGTATTAGCGGGGGCCGGCGAGCAGTACTTC. J is TRBJ2-7 and V is TRBV9; TRBD2 agrees at 9 bases. Per the germline V gene, CDR1 is SGDLS and CDR2 is YYNGEE. This CDR3 region has 14 residues. V lost 1 base, J lost 6 bases, and 5 bases stayed unmatched.

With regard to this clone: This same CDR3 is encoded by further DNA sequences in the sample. CDR3 DNA sequence: TGTGCCAGCACGCAGGCCAATGAGCAGTTCTTC. It encodes CASTQANEQFF. The J gene is TRBJ2-1, the V gene TRBV11-3, with D uncertain. V lost 7 bases to trimming and J lost 6 bases, with 7 bases between them. Per germline, CDR1 SGHNT and CDR2 YENEEA. CDR3 size: 11 residues.